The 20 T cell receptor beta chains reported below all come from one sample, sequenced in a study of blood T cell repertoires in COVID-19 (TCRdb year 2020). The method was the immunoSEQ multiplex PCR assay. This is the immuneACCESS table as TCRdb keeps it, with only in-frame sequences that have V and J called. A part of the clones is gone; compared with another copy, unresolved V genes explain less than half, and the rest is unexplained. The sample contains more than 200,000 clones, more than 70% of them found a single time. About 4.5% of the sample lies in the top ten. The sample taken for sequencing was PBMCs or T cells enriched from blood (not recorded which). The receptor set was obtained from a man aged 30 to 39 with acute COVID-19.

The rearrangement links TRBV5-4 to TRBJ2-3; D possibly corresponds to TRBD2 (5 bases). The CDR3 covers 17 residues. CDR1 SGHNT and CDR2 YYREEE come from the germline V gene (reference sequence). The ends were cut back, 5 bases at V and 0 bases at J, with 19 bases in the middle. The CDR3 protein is CASSHLRTSTSTDTQYF. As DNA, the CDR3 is TGTGCCAGCAGTCATTTGCGGACTTCTACTAGCACAGATACGCAGTATTTT.

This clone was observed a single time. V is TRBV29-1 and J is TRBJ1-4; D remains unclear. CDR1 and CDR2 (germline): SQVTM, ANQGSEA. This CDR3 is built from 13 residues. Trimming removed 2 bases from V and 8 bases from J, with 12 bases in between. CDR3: CSVEPTVGEKLFF. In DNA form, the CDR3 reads TGCAGCGTTGAACCAACAGTTGGAGAAAAACTGTTTTTT. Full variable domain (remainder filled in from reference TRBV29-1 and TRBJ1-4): SAVISQKPSRDICQRGTSLTIQCQVDSQVTMMFWYRQQPGQSLTLIATANQGSEATYESGFVIDKFPISRPNLTFSTLTVSNMSPEDSSIYLCSVEPTVGEKLFFGSGTQLSVL.

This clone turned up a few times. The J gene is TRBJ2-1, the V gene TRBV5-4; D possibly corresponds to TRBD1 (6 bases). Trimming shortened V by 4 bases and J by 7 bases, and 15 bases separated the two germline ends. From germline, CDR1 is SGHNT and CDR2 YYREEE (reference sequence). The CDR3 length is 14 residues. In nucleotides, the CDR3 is TGTGCCAGCAGCCCGACAGGAGATTGGAATGAGCAGTTCTTC. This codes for CASSPTGDWNEQFF.

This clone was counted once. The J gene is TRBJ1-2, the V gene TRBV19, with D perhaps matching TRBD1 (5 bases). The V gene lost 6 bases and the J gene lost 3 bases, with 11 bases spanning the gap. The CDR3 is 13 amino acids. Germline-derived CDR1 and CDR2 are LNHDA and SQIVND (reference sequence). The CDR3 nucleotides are TGTGCCAGTAGGATCGACAGTTACTATGGCTACACCTTC. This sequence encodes CASRIDSYYGYTF.

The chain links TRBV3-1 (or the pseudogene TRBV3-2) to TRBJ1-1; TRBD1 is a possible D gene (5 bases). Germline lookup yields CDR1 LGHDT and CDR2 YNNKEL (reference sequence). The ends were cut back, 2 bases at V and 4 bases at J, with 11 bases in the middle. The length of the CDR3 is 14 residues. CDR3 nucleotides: TGTGCCAGCAGCCAACGGGGGGGATTCACTGAAGCTTTCTTT. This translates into CASSQRGGFTEAFF.

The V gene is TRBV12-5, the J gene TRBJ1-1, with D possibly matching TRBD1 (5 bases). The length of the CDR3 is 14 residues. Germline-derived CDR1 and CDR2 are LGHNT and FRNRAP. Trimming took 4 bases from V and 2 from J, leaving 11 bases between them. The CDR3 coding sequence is TGTGCTAGTGGTTCGCAGGGTATAAACACTGAAGCTTTCTTT. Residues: CASGSQGINTEAFF.

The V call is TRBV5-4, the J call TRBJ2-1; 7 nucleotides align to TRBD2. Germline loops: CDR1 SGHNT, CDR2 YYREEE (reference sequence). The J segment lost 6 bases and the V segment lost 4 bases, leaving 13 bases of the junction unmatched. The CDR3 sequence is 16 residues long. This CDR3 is CASSTSGAGVINEQFF. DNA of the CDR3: TGTGCCAGCAGCACCTCCGGGGCGGGGGTTATCAATGAGCAGTTCTTC.

Here the CDR3 DNA reads TGTGCCAGAAACCGGCAGGGGTCTCACGGCTACACCTTC. It encodes CARNRQGSHGYTF. The V and J genes are TRBV2 and TRBJ1-2, with D possibly being TRBD1 (6 bases). Deletions cut 9 bases from V and 8 bases from J, with 19 bases between. CDR3 size: 13 residues. CDR1 and CDR2 (germline): SNHLY, FYNNEI.

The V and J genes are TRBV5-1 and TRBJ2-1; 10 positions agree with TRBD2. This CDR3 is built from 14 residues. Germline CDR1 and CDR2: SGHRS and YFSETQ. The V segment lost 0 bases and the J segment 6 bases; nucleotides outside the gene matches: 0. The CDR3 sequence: CASSLGTSGNEQFF. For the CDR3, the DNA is TGCGCCAGCAGCTTGGGGACTAGCGGCAATGAGCAGTTCTTC.

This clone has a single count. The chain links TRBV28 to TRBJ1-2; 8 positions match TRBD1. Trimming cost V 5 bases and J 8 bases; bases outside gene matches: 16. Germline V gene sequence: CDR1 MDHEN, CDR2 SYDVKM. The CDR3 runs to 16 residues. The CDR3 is CASSALNPGQAGGYTF. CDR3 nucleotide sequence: TGTGCCAGCAGTGCTCTGAACCCGGGACAGGCAGGAGGCTACACCTTC.

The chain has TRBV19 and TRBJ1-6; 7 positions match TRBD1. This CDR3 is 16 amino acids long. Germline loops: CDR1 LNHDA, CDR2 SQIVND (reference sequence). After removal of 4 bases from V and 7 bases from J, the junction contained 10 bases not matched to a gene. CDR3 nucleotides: TGTGCCAGTAGTAGGGACTCCGGGACAGCAAATTCACCCCTCCACTTT. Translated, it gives CASSRDSGTANSPLHF. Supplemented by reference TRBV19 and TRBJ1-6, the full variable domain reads DGGITQSPKYLFRKEGQNVTLSCEQNLNHDAMYWYRQDPGQGLRLIYYSQIVNDFQKGDIAEGYSVSREKKESFPLTVTSAQKNPTAFYLCASSRDSGTANSPLHFGNGTRLTVT.

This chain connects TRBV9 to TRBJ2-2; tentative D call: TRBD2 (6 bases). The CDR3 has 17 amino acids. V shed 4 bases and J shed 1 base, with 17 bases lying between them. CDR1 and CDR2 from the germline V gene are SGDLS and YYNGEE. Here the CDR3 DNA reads TGTGCCAGCAGCCTCCGCCGCGGGGCCGAGAACACCGGGGAGCTGTTTTTT. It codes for CASSLRRGAENTGELFF.

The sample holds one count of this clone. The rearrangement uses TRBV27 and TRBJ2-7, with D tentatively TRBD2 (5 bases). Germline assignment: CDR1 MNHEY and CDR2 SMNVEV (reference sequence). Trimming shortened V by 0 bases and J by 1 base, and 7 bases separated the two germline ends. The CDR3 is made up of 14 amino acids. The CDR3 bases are TGTGCCAGCAGTTTATCTGGCGGGTCCTACGAGCAGTACTTC. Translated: CASSLSGGSYEQYF.

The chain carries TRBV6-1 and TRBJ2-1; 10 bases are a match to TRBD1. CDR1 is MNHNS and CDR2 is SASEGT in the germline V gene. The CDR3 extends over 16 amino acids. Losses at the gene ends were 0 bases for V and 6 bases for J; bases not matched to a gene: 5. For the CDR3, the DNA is TGTGCCAGCAGTGAAGCTTTGGGGACAGGGGTCAATGAGCAGTTCTTC. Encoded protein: CASSEALGTGVNEQFF.

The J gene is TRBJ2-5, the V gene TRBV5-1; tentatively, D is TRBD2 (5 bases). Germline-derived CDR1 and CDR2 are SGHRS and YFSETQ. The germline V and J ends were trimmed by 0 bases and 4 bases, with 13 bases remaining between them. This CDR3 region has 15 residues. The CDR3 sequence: CASSLGNGGGETQYF. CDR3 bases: TGCGCCAGCAGCTTGGGCAACGGAGGAGGAGAGACCCAGTACTTC.

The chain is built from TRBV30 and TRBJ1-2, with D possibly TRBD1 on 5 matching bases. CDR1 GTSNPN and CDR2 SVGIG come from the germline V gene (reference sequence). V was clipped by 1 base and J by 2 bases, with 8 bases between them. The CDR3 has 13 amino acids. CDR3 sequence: CAWSARVNYGYTF. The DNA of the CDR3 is TGTGCCTGGAGTGCCAGGGTCAACTATGGCTACACCTTC. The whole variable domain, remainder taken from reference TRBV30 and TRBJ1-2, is SQTIHQWPATLVQPVGSPLSLECTVEGTSNPNLYWYRQAAGRGLQLLFYSVGIGQISSEVPQNLSASRPQDRQFILSSKKLLLSDSGFYLCAWSARVNYGYTFGSGTRLTVV.

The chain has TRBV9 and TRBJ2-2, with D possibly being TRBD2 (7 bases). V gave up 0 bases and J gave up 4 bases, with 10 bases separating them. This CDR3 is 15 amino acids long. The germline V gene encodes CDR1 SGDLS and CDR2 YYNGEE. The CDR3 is CASSVGGGGTGELFF. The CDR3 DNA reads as TGTGCCAGCAGCGTAGGGGGAGGGGGCACCGGGGAGCTGTTTTTT.

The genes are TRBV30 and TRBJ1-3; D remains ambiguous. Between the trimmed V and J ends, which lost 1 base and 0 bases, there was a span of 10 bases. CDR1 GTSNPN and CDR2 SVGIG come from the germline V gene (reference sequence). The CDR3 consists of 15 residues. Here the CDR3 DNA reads TGTGCCTGGAGTGATAGAGTCTTCTCTGGAAACACCATATATTTT. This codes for CAWSDRVFSGNTIYF.

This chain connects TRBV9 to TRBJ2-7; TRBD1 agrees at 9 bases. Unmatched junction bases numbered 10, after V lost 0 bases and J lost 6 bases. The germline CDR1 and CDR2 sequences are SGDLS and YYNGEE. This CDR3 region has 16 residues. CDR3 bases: TGTGCCAGCAGCGTAGGTTTGGGACAGGGACCCTCCGAGCAGTACTTC. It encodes CASSVGLGQGPSEQYF. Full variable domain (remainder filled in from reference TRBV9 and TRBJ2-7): DSGVTQTPKHLITATGQRVTLRCSPRSGDLSVYWYQQSLDQGLQFLIQYYNGEERAKGNILERFSAQQFPDLHSELNLSSLELGDSALYFCASSVGLGQGPSEQYFGPGTRLTVT.

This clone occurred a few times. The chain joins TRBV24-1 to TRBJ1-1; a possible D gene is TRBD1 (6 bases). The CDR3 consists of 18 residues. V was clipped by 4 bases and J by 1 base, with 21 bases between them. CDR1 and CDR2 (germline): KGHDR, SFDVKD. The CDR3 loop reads CATSDAFSGVAKNTEAFF. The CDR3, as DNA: TGTGCCACCAGTGACGCGTTTTCAGGGGTTGCAAAGAACACTGAAGCTTTCTTT.